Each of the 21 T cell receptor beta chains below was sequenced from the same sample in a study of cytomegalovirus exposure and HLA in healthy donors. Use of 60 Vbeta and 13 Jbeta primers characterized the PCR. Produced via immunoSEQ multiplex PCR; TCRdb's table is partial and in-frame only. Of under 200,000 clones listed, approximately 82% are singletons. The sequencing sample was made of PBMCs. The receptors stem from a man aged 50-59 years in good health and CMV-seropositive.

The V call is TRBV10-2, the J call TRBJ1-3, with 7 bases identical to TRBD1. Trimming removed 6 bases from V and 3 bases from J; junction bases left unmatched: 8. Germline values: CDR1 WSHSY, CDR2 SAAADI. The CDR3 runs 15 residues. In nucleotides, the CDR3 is TGCGCCAGCAGGGGGGACAGAGGTGGTGGAAACACCATATATTTT. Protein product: CASRGDRGGGNTIYF.

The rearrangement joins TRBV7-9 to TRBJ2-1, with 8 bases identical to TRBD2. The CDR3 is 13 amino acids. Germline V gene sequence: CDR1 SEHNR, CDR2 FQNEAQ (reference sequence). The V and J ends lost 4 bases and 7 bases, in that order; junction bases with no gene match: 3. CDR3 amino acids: CASSSPGGNEQFF. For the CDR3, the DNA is TGTGCCAGCAGCTCGCCGGGGGGGAATGAGCAGTTCTTC.

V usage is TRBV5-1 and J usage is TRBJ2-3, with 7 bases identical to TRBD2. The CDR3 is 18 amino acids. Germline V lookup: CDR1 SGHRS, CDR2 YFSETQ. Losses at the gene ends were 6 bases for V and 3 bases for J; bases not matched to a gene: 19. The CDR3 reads CASTSPGGARGITDTQYF. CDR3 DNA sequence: TGCGCCAGCACCTCCCCGGGGGGTGCCCGGGGAATAACAGATACGCAGTATTTT.

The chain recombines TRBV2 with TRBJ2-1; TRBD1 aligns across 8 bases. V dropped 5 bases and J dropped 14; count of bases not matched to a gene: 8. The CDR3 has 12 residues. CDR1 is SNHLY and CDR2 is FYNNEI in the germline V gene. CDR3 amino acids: CASSYRQGSKFF. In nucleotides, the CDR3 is TGTGCCAGCAGTTACCGACAGGGGAGTAAGTTCTTC.

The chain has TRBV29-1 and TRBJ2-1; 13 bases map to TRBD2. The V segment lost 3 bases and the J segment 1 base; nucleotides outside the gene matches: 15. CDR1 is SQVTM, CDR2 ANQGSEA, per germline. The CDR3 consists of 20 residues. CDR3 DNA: TGCAGCGTTGACCAAGTCCGTCGGACTAGCGGGGGCCGATCCTACAATGAGCAGTTCTTC. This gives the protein CSVDQVRRTSGGRSYNEQFF.

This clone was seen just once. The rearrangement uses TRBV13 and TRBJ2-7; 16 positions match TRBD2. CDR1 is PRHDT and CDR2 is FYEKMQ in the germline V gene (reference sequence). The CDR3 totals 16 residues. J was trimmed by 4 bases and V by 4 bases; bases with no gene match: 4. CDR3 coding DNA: TGTGCCAGCAGCTGGGGACTAGCGGGAGGGAGGTACGAGCAGTACGTC. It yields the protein CASSWGLAGGRYEQYV.

The CDR3 loop is CASSFTIQGTFTDTQYF. The CDR3 DNA is TGTGCCAGCAGCTTCACTATCCAGGGGACATTCACAGATACGCAGTATTTT. The V call is TRBV11-2, the J call TRBJ2-3, with a possible D match to TRBD1 (6 bases). CDR3 length: 17 amino acids. The germline V and J ends were trimmed by 3 bases and 2 bases, with 18 bases remaining between them. The germline V gene encodes CDR1 SGHAT and CDR2 FQNNGV.

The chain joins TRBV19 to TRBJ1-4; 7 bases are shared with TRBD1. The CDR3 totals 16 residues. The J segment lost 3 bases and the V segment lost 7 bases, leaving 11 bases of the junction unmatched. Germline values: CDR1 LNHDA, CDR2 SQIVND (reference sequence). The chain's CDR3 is CASNSGRGLANEKLFF. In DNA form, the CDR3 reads TGTGCCAGTAATTCGGGCAGGGGGTTGGCTAATGAAAAACTGTTTTTT.

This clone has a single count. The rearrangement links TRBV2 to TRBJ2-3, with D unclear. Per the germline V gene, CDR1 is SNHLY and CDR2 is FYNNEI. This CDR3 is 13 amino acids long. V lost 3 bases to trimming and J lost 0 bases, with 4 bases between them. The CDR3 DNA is TGTGCCAGCAGTGACCCAAGCACAGATACGCAGTATTTT. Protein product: CASSDPSTDTQYF.

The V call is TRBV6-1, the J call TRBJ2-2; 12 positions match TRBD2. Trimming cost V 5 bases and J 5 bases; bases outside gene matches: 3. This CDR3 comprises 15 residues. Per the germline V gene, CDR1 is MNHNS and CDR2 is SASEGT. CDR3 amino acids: CASSLAGGTTGELFF. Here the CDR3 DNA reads TGTGCCAGCAGTCTAGCGGGGGGGACTACCGGGGAGCTGTTTTTT.

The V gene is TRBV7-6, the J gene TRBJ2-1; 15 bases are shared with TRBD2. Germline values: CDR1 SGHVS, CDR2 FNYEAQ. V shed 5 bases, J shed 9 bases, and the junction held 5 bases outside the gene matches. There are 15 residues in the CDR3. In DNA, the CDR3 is TGTGCCAGCAGCCCGGGACTAGCGGGAGGCCTTGAGCAGTTCTTC. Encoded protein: CASSPGLAGGLEQFF. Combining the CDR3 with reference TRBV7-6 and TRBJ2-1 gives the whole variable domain GAGVSQSPRYKVTKRGQDVALRCDPISGHVSLYWYRQALGQGPEFLTYFNYEAQQDKSGLPNDRFSAERPEGSISTLTIQRTEQRDSAMYRCASSPGLAGGLEQFFGPGTRLTVL.

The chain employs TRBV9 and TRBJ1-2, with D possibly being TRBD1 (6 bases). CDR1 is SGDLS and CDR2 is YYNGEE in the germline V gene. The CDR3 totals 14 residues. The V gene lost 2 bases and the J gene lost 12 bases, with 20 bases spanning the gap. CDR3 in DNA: TGTGCCAGCAGCGTCGCGGACAGATTAGGGCAGGACACCTTC. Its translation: CASSVADRLGQDTF.

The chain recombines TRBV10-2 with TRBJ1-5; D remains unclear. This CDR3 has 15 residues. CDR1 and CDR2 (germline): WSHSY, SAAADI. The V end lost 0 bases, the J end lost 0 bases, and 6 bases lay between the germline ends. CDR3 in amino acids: CASSESRPSNQPQHF. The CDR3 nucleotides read TGCGCCAGCAGTGAGTCGAGGCCTAGCAATCAGCCCCAGCATTTT.

The chain's CDR3 is CASSAGLGPQETQYF. In DNA, the CDR3 is TGCGCCAGCAGCGCAGGACTAGGGCCCCAAGAGACCCAGTACTTC. The chain employs TRBV5-1 and TRBJ2-5; 7 bases fit TRBD2. The germline V gene has CDR1 SGHRS and CDR2 YFSETQ. This CDR3 region has 15 residues. The V and J ends lost 4 bases and 1 base, in that order; junction bases with no gene match: 7.

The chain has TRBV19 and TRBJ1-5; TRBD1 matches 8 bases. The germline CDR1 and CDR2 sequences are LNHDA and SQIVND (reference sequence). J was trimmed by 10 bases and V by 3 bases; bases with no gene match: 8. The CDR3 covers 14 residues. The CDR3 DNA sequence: TGTGCCAGTAGTATGCTCAGGGGGCAGGATCCCCAGCATTTT. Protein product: CASSMLRGQDPQHF.

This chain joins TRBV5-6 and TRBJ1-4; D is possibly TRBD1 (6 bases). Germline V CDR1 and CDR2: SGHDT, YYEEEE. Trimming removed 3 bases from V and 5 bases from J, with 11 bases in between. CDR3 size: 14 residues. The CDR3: CASSSRTVNEKLFF. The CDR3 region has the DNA TGTGCCAGCAGCTCAAGGACAGTAAATGAAAAACTGTTTTTT.

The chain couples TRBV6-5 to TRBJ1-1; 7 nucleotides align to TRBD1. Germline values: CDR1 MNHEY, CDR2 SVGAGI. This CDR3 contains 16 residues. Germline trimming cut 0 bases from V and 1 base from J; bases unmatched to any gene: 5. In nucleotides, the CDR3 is TGTGCCAGCAGTTACTCCGGCAGGGGGGCGAACACTGAAGCTTTCTTT. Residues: CASSYSGRGANTEAFF.

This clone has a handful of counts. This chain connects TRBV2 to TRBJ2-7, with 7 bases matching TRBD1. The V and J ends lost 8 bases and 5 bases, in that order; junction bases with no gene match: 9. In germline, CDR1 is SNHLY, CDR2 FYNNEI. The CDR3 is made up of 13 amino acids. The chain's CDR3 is CASSGDRANEQYF. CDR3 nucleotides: TGTGCCAGCTCAGGAGACAGGGCAAACGAGCAGTACTTC.

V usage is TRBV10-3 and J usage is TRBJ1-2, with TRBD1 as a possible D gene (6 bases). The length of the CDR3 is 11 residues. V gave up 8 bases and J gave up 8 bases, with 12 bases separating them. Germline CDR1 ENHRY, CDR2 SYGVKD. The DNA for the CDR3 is TGTGCCATCGGAGACCAGGGGGGCTACACCTTC. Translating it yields CAIGDQGGYTF.

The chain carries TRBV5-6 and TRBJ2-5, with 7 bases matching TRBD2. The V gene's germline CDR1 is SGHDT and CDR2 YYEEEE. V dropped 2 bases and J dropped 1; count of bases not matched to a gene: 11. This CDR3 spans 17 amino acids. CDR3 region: CASSFGGKPSGQETQYF. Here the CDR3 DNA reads TGTGCCAGCAGCTTCGGTGGTAAACCTAGCGGCCAAGAGACCCAGTACTTC.

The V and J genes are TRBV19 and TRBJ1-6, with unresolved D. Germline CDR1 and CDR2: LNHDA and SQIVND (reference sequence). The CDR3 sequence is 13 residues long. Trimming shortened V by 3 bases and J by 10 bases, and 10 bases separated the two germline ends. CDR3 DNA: TGTGCCAGTAGTATTCAGGTTCGATCACCCCTCCACTTT. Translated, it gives CASSIQVRSPLHF.